This TCR beta chain was sequenced during a study of T cells in Graves' hyperthyroidism and ophthalmopathy. Study results and limitations: From stable hyperthyroidism, ophthalmopathy was separated by a 13 V-J model.

This CDR3 spans 14 amino acids. Trimming pared 5 bases from V and 3 bases from J, leaving 14 bases between. CDR1 and CDR2 from the germline V gene are MDHEN and SYDVKM. A remark on this clonotype: Its antigen is not known.

RNA transcripts yielded amplified TCR beta CDR3 regions. TCR CDR3 regions were first amplified by RT-PCR with HTBI primers. MiXCR, applied by TCRdb to the multiplex PCR reads, yields one record per CDR3 protein. The sample records a few hundred thousand distinct CDR3 sequences, about a sixth being singletons. With duration under 3 months, ophthalmopathy was active: Clinical Activity Score at least 3, NOSPECS at least 4. Source material for PBMCs was roughly 10 ml fresh peripheral blood. This clonotype originated in a middle-aged woman with Graves' ophthalmopathy. The J gene is TRBJ2-7, the V gene TRBV28; maybe TRBD2 (6 bases). Material for sequencing was blood. CDR3 in amino acids: CASSPTSLDYEQYF. CDR3 nucleotides: TGTGCCAGCAGTCCCACTAGCTTGGACTACGAGCAGTACTTC.